The T cell receptor (beta chain) described here comes from a study of radiotherapy plus CTLA-4 blockade in lung cancer. Study-wide results and caveats: Radiotherapy was combined with ipilimumab, and tumor-derived TCR clones then expanded in blood. Response was reportedly best predicted by early blood T cell clone dynamics, with interferon-beta.

This clone was detected only once. Its antigen is still unknown. The table came from immunoSEQ multiplex PCR; TCRdb's copy has only in-frame clones and leaves some out. Among about 91,000 clones listed, around 72% were seen once. CDR3 size: 14 residues. Germline V CDR1 and CDR2: LNHDA, SQIVND (reference sequence). V was clipped by 9 bases and J by 0 bases; unmatched bases: 5. Enrolled patients, whose metastatic non-small-cell lung cancer was chemo-refractory, received focal radiation plus CTLA-4 blockade with ipilimumab. V is TRBV19 and J is TRBJ1-3; TRBD1 agrees at 7 bases. The sequenced sample was peripheral blood, obtained from a patient treated with radiotherapy plus ipilimumab. This clonotype was sampled from a human donor with non-small cell lung cancer that progressed on radiotherapy plus ipilimumab. CDR3 loop: CASRPGGSGNTIYF. The CDR3 bases are TGTGCCAGCAGGCCAGGGGGCTCTGGAAACACCATATATTTT.